The TCR beta chain under discussion was sequenced for a study of shared clonotypes between healthy human individuals. Both subsets, CD45RA+ naive and CD45RA-negative memory, were split from the CD4+ cells. V gave up 3 bases and J gave up 7 bases; unmatched junction bases: 10. The CDR3 extends over 14 amino acids. Germline V CDR1 and CDR2: GTSNPN, SVGIG (reference sequence). Methods used by the authors: As immunoSEQ supplied junction-only sequences (without quality scores), filtering differed. Sequencing was performed with immunoSEQ multiplex PCR; in TCRdb, only in-frame clones are kept and a portion is missing. For V, J and clone size, that table is used; D and trimming come from the DNA. The table includes a few million clones, about 90% detected once. Study outcomes and limitations: Non-shared clonotypes were found to have lower generation probabilities than the clonotypes that were shared by all four of the sorted-subset donors.

This clone was seen once. What it recognizes is unknown. The rearrangement uses TRBV30 and TRBJ1-2; 8 positions agree with TRBD1. The specimen was naive CD4+ T cells from PBMCs. Subset in this sample: CD45RA+ positively selected. The TCR was taken from a man aged 18 to 30 in good health. Some clones in this sample may be carry-over from other donors' samples. The CDR3 loop is CAWRTAGGTLGYTF. DNA for the CDR3: TGTGCCTGGAGGACCGCAGGGGGCACTCTTGGCTACACCTTC.